Listed below are T cell receptor beta chains from one sample, sequenced in a study of siplizumab effects on memory and regulatory T cells. Measured with immunoSEQ multiplex PCR; TCRdb has only the in-frame clones, and not every one. In the table there are about 91,000 clones, 93% of which are singletons. The specimen was CD8+ T cells sorted from blood. The receptors were sampled from a human donor in good health. CDR3s include the opening cysteine and the closing phenylalanine or tryptophan. D genes are given only for firm matches. The listing skips clone size in some rows; elsewhere it reads once, few, many or a size class.

J gene: TRBJ1-1
D gene: TRBD1
V gene: TRBV19
clone size: .
CDR3 length: 12
CDR3 DNA: TGTGCCACCCTCAAGGGGGCCACTGAAGCTTTCTTT
CDR3 protein: CATLKGATEAFF

J gene: TRBJ2-5
D gene: TRBD1
V gene: TRBV27
clone size: once
CDR3 length: 16
CDR3 DNA: TGTGCCAGCAGAAAACCGGGACAGGGGTTCTGGGAGACCCAGTACTTC
CDR3 protein: CASRKPGQGFWETQYF

J gene: TRBJ2-6
D gene: .
V gene: TRBV27
clone size: .
CDR3 length: 13
CDR3 DNA: TGTGCCAGCAGTTCTAGGGGGGCCAACGTCCTGACTTTC
CDR3 protein: CASSSRGANVLTF

J gene: TRBJ2-5
D gene: TRBD2
V gene: TRBV2
clone size: once
CDR3 length: 15
CDR3 DNA: TGTGCCAGCAGTGAAACAGCGGGGGCCCAAGAGACCCAGTACTTC
CDR3 protein: CASSETAGAQETQYF

J gene: TRBJ2-1
D gene: TRBD2
V gene: TRBV11-3
clone size: .
CDR3 length: 16
CDR3 DNA: TGTGCCAGCAGCTCAAAGATAGCGGGAGTCTACAATGAGCAGTTCTTC
CDR3 protein: CASSSKIAGVYNEQFF

J gene: TRBJ1-1
D gene: TRBD1
V gene: TRBV6-6
clone size: .
CDR3 length: 16
CDR3 DNA: TGTGCCAGCAGTCTTACTTACAGGGGCCCGAACACTGAAGCTTTCTTT
CDR3 protein: CASSLTYRGPNTEAFF

J gene: TRBJ2-1
D gene: .
V gene: TRBV7-6
clone size: once
CDR3 length: 18
CDR3 DNA: TGTGCCAGCAGCCCGGGTCCAGGGCGGGTCGTAGCCTACAATGAGCAGTTCTTC
CDR3 protein: CASSPGPGRVVAYNEQFF

J gene: TRBJ1-5
D gene: .
V gene: TRBV5-1
clone size: .
CDR3 length: 11
CDR3 DNA: TGCGCCAGTATGGGGGAACAGCCCCAGCATTTT
CDR3 protein: CASMGEQPQHF

J gene: TRBJ2-1
D gene: TRBD2
V gene: TRBV5-6
clone size: .
CDR3 length: 16
CDR3 DNA: TGTGCCAGCAGCTTGGCCGGGACTAGCGGGTACAATGAGCAGTTCTTC
CDR3 protein: CASSLAGTSGYNEQFF

J gene: TRBJ2-3
D gene: .
V gene: TRBV9
clone size: .
CDR3 length: 14
CDR3 DNA: TGTGCCAGCAGCGCTGGGACCGGGGGAGATACGCAGTATTTT
CDR3 protein: CASSAGTGGDTQYF

J gene: TRBJ1-5
D gene: .
V gene: TRBV6-5
clone size: .
CDR3 length: 16
CDR3 DNA: TGTGCCAGCAGTTCTATCCGAGCGGATAGCAATCAGCCCCAGCATTTT
CDR3 protein: CASSSIRADSNQPQHF

J gene: TRBJ2-3
D gene: .
V gene: TRBV6-5
clone size: .
CDR3 length: 14
CDR3 DNA: TGTGCCAGCAGTTACGAGGGCCGGGAAGATACGCAGTATTTT
CDR3 protein: CASSYEGREDTQYF

J gene: TRBJ2-7
D gene: .
V gene: TRBV6-5
clone size: few
CDR3 length: 13
CDR3 DNA: TGTGCCAGCAGTTTCGGGTTCACCTACGAGCAGTACTTC
CDR3 protein: CASSFGFTYEQYF

J gene: TRBJ1-2
D gene: .
V gene: TRBV9
clone size: .
CDR3 length: 13
CDR3 DNA: TGTGCCAGCAGCGTAGAATGGGGTCGTGGCTACACCTTC
CDR3 protein: CASSVEWGRGYTF

J gene: TRBJ2-7
D gene: TRBD1
V gene: TRBV27
clone size: .
CDR3 length: 17
CDR3 DNA: TGTGCCAGCAGCCCCTCCAGGGGACAGGGAGACTCCTACGAGCAGTACTTC
CDR3 protein: CASSPSRGQGDSYEQYF

J gene: TRBJ2-1
D gene: TRBD2
V gene: TRBV27
clone size: .
CDR3 length: 15
CDR3 DNA: TGTGCCAGCAGCCAAACGCCCGGACTAGCCACTGAGCAGTTCTTC
CDR3 protein: CASSQTPGLATEQFF

J gene: TRBJ1-3
D gene: .
V gene: TRBV29-1
clone size: .
CDR3 length: 14
CDR3 DNA: TGCAGCGTTGAACCAGCTGAACCTGGAAACACCATATATTTT
CDR3 protein: CSVEPAEPGNTIYF

J gene: TRBJ2-1
D gene: .
V gene: TRBV7-9
clone size: .
CDR3 length: 15
CDR3 DNA: TGTGCCAGCAGCCCGCCCGGTGGCTCCTACAATGAGCAGTTCTTC
CDR3 protein: CASSPPGGSYNEQFF

J gene: TRBJ1-1
D gene: TRBD1
V gene: TRBV9
clone size: .
CDR3 length: 13
CDR3 DNA: TGTGCCAGCAGCGTAGGGGCGGGACAGGGACTTTGCTGG
CDR3 protein: CASSVGAGQGLCW

J gene: TRBJ1-3
D gene: .
V gene: TRBV6-5
clone size: .
CDR3 length: 16
CDR3 DNA: TGTGCCAGCAGTTGGGGGACGGAGAACTCTGGAAACACCATATATTTT
CDR3 protein: CASSWGTENSGNTIYF

J gene: TRBJ2-7
D gene: .
V gene: TRBV11-3
clone size: .
CDR3 length: 18
CDR3 DNA: TGTGCCAGCAGCCATCCAAGGACGGGCTCTTCCTTCCTCTACGAGCAGTACTTC
CDR3 protein: CASSHPRTGSSFLYEQYF

J gene: TRBJ2-3
D gene: .
V gene: TRBV7-9
clone size: .
CDR3 length: 14
CDR3 DNA: TGTGCCAGCAGCTTAGTAGCGGAGGGAGATACGCAGTATTTT
CDR3 protein: CASSLVAEGDTQYF

J gene: TRBJ2-7
D gene: TRBD1
V gene: TRBV10-3
clone size: .
CDR3 length: 14
CDR3 DNA: TGTGCCATCAGTGAGGGGACAGGGGTGGACGAGCAGTACTTC
CDR3 protein: CAISEGTGVDEQYF

J gene: TRBJ1-6
D gene: TRBD1
V gene: TRBV5-1
clone size: once
CDR3 length: 18
CDR3 DNA: TGCGCCAGCAGCTTGGAGAGGACAGGGATGGGATATAATTCACCCCTCCACTTT
CDR3 protein: CASSLERTGMGYNSPLHF

J gene: TRBJ1-1
D gene: .
V gene: TRBV18
clone size: .
CDR3 length: 14
CDR3 DNA: TGTGCCAGCTCACCAGGCGGGGGTTTCACTGAAGCTTTCTTT
CDR3 protein: CASSPGGGFTEAFF

J gene: TRBJ2-1
D gene: .
V gene: TRBV7-6
clone size: .
CDR3 length: 14
CDR3 DNA: TGTGCCAGCAGCCCGGGTGTCAACGGGAATGAGCAGTTCTTC
CDR3 protein: CASSPGVNGNEQFF

J gene: TRBJ2-7
D gene: .
V gene: TRBV10-3
clone size: .
CDR3 length: 13
CDR3 DNA: TGTGCCATCAGCCAATCGGACGGCTACGAGCAGTACTTC
CDR3 protein: CAISQSDGYEQYF

J gene: TRBJ2-7
D gene: .
V gene: TRBV6-6
clone size: .
CDR3 length: 11
CDR3 DNA: TGTGCCAGCAGTTACGGGTCTGAGCAGTACTTC
CDR3 protein: CASSYGSEQYF

J gene: TRBJ2-7
D gene: TRBD1
V gene: TRBV5-1
clone size: .
CDR3 length: 14
CDR3 DNA: TGCGCCAGCAGCTACGGGACAGGGGCCTACGAGCAGTACTTC
CDR3 protein: CASSYGTGAYEQYF

J gene: TRBJ2-1
D gene: .
V gene: TRBV29-1
clone size: .
CDR3 length: 15
CDR3 DNA: TGCAGCGTTGAAGACGGTACTAAATTCTACAATGAGCAGTTCTTC
CDR3 protein: CSVEDGTKFYNEQFF

J gene: TRBJ2-7
D gene: .
V gene: TRBV2
clone size: .
CDR3 length: 14
CDR3 DNA: TGTGCCAGCAGTGAGGGTCTCGGTAACTGGGAGCAGTACTTC
CDR3 protein: CASSEGLGNWEQYF

J gene: TRBJ1-6
D gene: .
V gene: TRBV19
clone size: .
CDR3 length: 13
CDR3 DNA: TGTGCCTCCGCCCGGGGTAATAATTCACCCCTCCACTTT
CDR3 protein: CASARGNNSPLHF

J gene: TRBJ2-3
D gene: TRBD2
V gene: TRBV5-1
clone size: .
CDR3 length: 15
CDR3 DNA: TGCGCCAGCAGCTCCGGAGCGGGGCTCACAGATACGCAGTATTTT
CDR3 protein: CASSSGAGLTDTQYF

J gene: TRBJ1-2
D gene: TRBD1
V gene: TRBV7-6
clone size: .
CDR3 length: 14
CDR3 DNA: TGTGCCAGCAGCTTAGGGACAGGGGGCTCTGGCTACACCTTC
CDR3 protein: CASSLGTGGSGYTF

J gene: TRBJ1-2
D gene: .
V gene: TRBV15
clone size: .
CDR3 length: 16
CDR3 DNA: TGTGCCACCAGCAGAGATGTCCCTGCCACCTACTATGGCTACACCTTC
CDR3 protein: CATSRDVPATYYGYTF

J gene: TRBJ2-3
D gene: .
V gene: TRBV12-5
clone size: .
CDR3 length: 14
CDR3 DNA: TGTGCTAGTGGTTTTACGGGGGTGACAGATACGCAGTATTTT
CDR3 protein: CASGFTGVTDTQYF

J gene: TRBJ2-1
D gene: .
V gene: TRBV13
clone size: .
CDR3 length: 14
CDR3 DNA: TGTGCCAGCTGTCAGTGGGAGGCCTACAATGAGCAGTTCTTC
CDR3 protein: CASCQWEAYNEQFF

J gene: TRBJ2-3
D gene: .
V gene: TRBV7-6
clone size: .
CDR3 length: 16
CDR3 DNA: TGTGCCAGCACGGGGTTGGCGGAGGATAGCACAGATACGCAGTATTTT
CDR3 protein: CASTGLAEDSTDTQYF

J gene: TRBJ2-1
D gene: .
V gene: TRBV11-2
clone size: .
CDR3 length: 13
CDR3 DNA: TGTGCCAGCAGCCCCGGGGAATACAATGAGCAGTTCTTC
CDR3 protein: CASSPGEYNEQFF

J gene: TRBJ2-7
D gene: .
V gene: TRBV7-7
clone size: .
CDR3 length: 11
CDR3 DNA: TGTGCTAGCAGCTTAAAGTACGAGCAGTACTTC
CDR3 protein: CASSLKYEQYF

J gene: TRBJ2-7
D gene: .
V gene: TRBV4-2
clone size: .
CDR3 length: 13
CDR3 DNA: TGTGCCAGCAGCCAAGATCCCAGCAACGAGCAGTACTTC
CDR3 protein: CASSQDPSNEQYF

J gene: TRBJ1-1
D gene: .
V gene: TRBV30
clone size: .
CDR3 length: 13
CDR3 DNA: TGTGCCTGGAGGATTATCTTGAACACTGAAGCTTTCTTT
CDR3 protein: CAWRIILNTEAFF

J gene: TRBJ2-7
D gene: TRBD2
V gene: TRBV30
clone size: .
CDR3 length: 11
CDR3 DNA: TGTGCCTGGACTAGCGGCTACGAGCAGTACTTC
CDR3 protein: CAWTSGYEQYF

J gene: TRBJ1-2
D gene: .
V gene: TRBV7-2
clone size: .
CDR3 length: 14
CDR3 DNA: TGTGCCAGCAGCTCTCCACAGGACTACTATGGCTACACCTTC
CDR3 protein: CASSSPQDYYGYTF

J gene: TRBJ1-5
D gene: .
V gene: TRBV6-5
clone size: .
CDR3 length: 14
CDR3 DNA: TGTGCCAGCAGTTACGGGGCATTCGTAGGGCCCCAGCATTTT
CDR3 protein: CASSYGAFVGPQHF

J gene: TRBJ2-7
D gene: TRBD2
V gene: TRBV9
clone size: .
CDR3 length: 16
CDR3 DNA: TGTGCCAGCAGCGTAGATGCGGGAGGGCCTCGATACGAGCAGTACTTC
CDR3 protein: CASSVDAGGPRYEQYF

J gene: TRBJ1-4
D gene: TRBD1
V gene: TRBV4-2
clone size: .
CDR3 length: 16
CDR3 DNA: TGTGCCAGCAGCCAAGTGGGGACAGGGGGCCGTGAAAAACTGTTTTTT
CDR3 protein: CASSQVGTGGREKLFF

J gene: TRBJ1-3
D gene: .
V gene: TRBV4-1
clone size: .
CDR3 length: 16
CDR3 DNA: TGCGCCAGCAGCCCCCGACAGGCGGGAGGCATGGACACCATATATTTT
CDR3 protein: CASSPRQAGGMDTIYF

J gene: TRBJ1-1
D gene: .
V gene: TRBV19
clone size: .
CDR3 length: 13
CDR3 DNA: TGTGCCAGTAGTATAGGCTATGGCACTGAAGCTTTCTTT
CDR3 protein: CASSIGYGTEAFF

J gene: TRBJ2-1
D gene: .
V gene: TRBV20-1
clone size: .
CDR3 length: 10
CDR3 DNA: TGCAGTGCTAGAGACAATGAGCAGTTCTTC
CDR3 protein: CSARDNEQFF

J gene: TRBJ2-3
D gene: .
V gene: TRBV29-1
clone size: .
CDR3 length: 18
CDR3 DNA: TGCAGCGTTGTTTTAGGGGCAGAGGAACATACTAGCACAGATACGCAGTATTTT
CDR3 protein: CSVVLGAEEHTSTDTQYF

J gene: TRBJ1-2
D gene: .
V gene: TRBV27
clone size: .
CDR3 length: 15
CDR3 DNA: TGTGCCAGCAGTTTAGGGTTAAACAGAAACTATGGCTACACCTTC
CDR3 protein: CASSLGLNRNYGYTF

J gene: TRBJ2-1
D gene: .
V gene: TRBV29-1
clone size: .
CDR3 length: 13
CDR3 DNA: TGCAGCGTTTTTCCCGGAAGGGACAATGAGCAGTTCTTC
CDR3 protein: CSVFPGRDNEQFF

J gene: TRBJ2-7
D gene: TRBD2
V gene: TRBV4-1
clone size: .
CDR3 length: 14
CDR3 DNA: TGCGCCAGCAGCCCCCTGGGACTAGCCCTTCAGCAGTACTTC
CDR3 protein: CASSPLGLALQQYF

J gene: TRBJ1-1
D gene: .
V gene: TRBV7-8
clone size: .
CDR3 length: 16
CDR3 DNA: TGTGCCAGCAGCCAGCTGGTGACAGGATGGGGGACTGAAGCTTTCTTT
CDR3 protein: CASSQLVTGWGTEAFF

J gene: TRBJ2-5
D gene: TRBD1
V gene: TRBV6-5
clone size: .
CDR3 length: 14
CDR3 DNA: TGTGCCAGCAGTCACCGGGACAGGGAAGAGACCCAGTACTTC
CDR3 protein: CASSHRDREETQYF

J gene: TRBJ1-2
D gene: .
V gene: TRBV27
clone size: .
CDR3 length: 13
CDR3 DNA: TGTGCCAGCAGCACAATTCCCCCGCGATTCTACACCTTC
CDR3 protein: CASSTIPPRFYTF

J gene: TRBJ1-2
D gene: .
V gene: TRBV7-9
clone size: .
CDR3 length: 14
CDR3 DNA: TGTGCCAGCAGCTTAGCGGCCAGGGGTTATGGCTACACCTTC
CDR3 protein: CASSLAARGYGYTF

J gene: TRBJ2-7
D gene: TRBD2
V gene: TRBV2
clone size: .
CDR3 length: 15
CDR3 DNA: TGTGCCAGCAGTGAGGGCGGGAGTGGGTCCTACGAGCAGTACTTC
CDR3 protein: CASSEGGSGSYEQYF

J gene: TRBJ2-2
D gene: TRBD2
V gene: TRBV2
clone size: .
CDR3 length: 15
CDR3 DNA: TGTGCCAGCAGCACCGGGACTAGTAGTACCGGGGAGCTGTTTTTT
CDR3 protein: CASSTGTSSTGELFF